The 8 T cell receptor beta chains in this list originate from one sample, sequenced in a study of cytomegalovirus exposure and HLA in healthy donors. 13 Jbeta primers and 60 Vbeta primers were used for the PCR. Profiling relied on immunoSEQ multiplex PCR, and the TCRdb table lists in-frame clones only, not all of them. The table has around 150,000 clones, about three quarters seen once. The sequenced sample was PBMCs. The receptor source for this set is a woman in her 40s in good health and CMV-seropositive.

The J gene is TRBJ1-1, the V gene TRBV4-1, with 8 bases identical to TRBD1. The CDR3 extends over 15 amino acids. J was trimmed by 3 bases and V by 0 bases; bases with no gene match: 3. Germline CDR1 reads MGHRA; CDR2 reads YSYEKL. Here the CDR3 DNA reads TGCGCCAGCAGCCAAGAGGTGACAGGGGACACTGAAGCTTTCTTT. It codes for CASSQEVTGDTEAFF.

The chain has TRBV6-1 and TRBJ1-4, with a weak D call TRBD1 (6 bases). Looked up from germline, CDR1 is MNHNS and CDR2 is SASEGT. This CDR3 comprises 14 residues. The V end lost 5 bases, the J end lost 3 bases, and 10 bases lay between the germline ends. CDR3 sequence: CASSNRAPNEKLFF. The CDR3, as DNA: TGTGCCAGCAGTAACAGGGCGCCTAATGAAAAACTGTTTTTT.

The J gene is TRBJ1-4, the V gene TRBV4-2, with a possible D match to TRBD1 (6 bases). CDR1 LGHNA and CDR2 YNFKEQ come from the germline V gene. CDR3 length equals 21 residues. Between the trimmed V and J ends, which lost 4 bases and 0 bases, there was a span of 27 bases. In nucleotides, the CDR3 is TGTGCCAGCAGCCTCAGCAAGGGACACTCTCCCCGGACAGCAACTAATGAAAAACTGTTTTTT. It yields the protein CASSLSKGHSPRTATNEKLFF.

The chain links TRBV7-6 to TRBJ2-6; no clear D. The CDR3 is 15 amino acids. The V gene lost 4 bases and the J gene lost 0 bases, with 7 bases spanning the gap. CDR1 and CDR2 from the germline V gene are SGHVS and FNYEAQ. CDR3 coding DNA: TGTGCCAGCAGCTCCACAGTCTCTGGGGCCAACGTCCTGACTTTC. Protein product: CASSSTVSGANVLTF.

CDR3: CASSTFTRNSPLHF. CDR3 in DNA: TGTGCCAGCAGTACCTTTACGCGTAATTCACCCCTCCACTTT. The chain combines TRBV28 with TRBJ1-6; unclear D gene. This CDR3 is built from 14 residues. Deletions cut 5 bases from V and 6 bases from J, with 11 bases between. Looked up from germline, CDR1 is MDHEN and CDR2 is SYDVKM.

This clone was counted a single time. CDR3 coding DNA: TGTGCCAGCAGCCCAACGTTCGTGACAGGGAGCAATGAGCAGTTCTTC. This translates into CASSPTFVTGSNEQFF. The chain employs TRBV4-2 and TRBJ2-1, with 7 bases that match TRBD1. This CDR3 spans 16 amino acids. The V gene end was trimmed by 4 bases and the J gene end by 6 bases; junction bases not matched to a gene: 12. The germline CDR1 and CDR2 sequences are LGHNA and YNFKEQ.

This clone was detected only once. V is TRBV18 and J is TRBJ1-3; D is uncertain. Near its end, the DNA agrees better with TRBJ2-2, so the J call may be wrong. The CDR3 runs 15 residues. Germline V gives CDR1 KGHSH, CDR2 LQKENI. In DNA, the CDR3 is TGTGCCAGCTCACCATACACCTCGAACACCGGGGAGCTGTTTTTT. This translates into CASSPYTSNTGELFF.

This sequence joins TRBV6-6 and TRBJ2-7; a weak D match, TRBD2 (5 bases). Germline V lookup: CDR1 MNHNY, CDR2 SVGAGI (reference sequence). This CDR3 is built from 16 residues. Between the trimmed V and J ends, which lost 0 bases and 0 bases, there was a span of 12 bases. The CDR3 region has the DNA TGTGCCAGCAGTTACTCGAAGGCAGCGGACTCCTACGAGCAGTACTTC. It translates to CASSYSKAADSYEQYF.